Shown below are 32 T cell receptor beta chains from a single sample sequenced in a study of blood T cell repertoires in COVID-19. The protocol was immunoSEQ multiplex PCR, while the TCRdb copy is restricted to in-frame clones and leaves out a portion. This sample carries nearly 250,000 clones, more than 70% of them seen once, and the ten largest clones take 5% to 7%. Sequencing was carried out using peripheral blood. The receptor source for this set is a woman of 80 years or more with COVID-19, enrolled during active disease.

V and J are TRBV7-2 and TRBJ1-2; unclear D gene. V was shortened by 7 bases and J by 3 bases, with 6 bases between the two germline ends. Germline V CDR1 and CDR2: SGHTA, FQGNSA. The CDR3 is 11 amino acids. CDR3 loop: CASTPDYGYTF. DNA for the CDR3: TGTGCCAGCACCCCTGACTATGGCTACACCTTC.

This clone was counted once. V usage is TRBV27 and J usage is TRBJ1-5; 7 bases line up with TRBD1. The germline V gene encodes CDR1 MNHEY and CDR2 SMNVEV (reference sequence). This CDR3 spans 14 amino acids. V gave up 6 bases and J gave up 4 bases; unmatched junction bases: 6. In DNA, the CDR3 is TGTGCCAGCAGCTCCGGGACAGCGAATCAGCCCCAGCATTTT. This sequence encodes CASSSGTANQPQHF.

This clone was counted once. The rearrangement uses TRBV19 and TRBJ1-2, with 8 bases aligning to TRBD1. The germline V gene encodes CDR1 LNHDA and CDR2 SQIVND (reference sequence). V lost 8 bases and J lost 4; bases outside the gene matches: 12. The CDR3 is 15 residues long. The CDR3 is CASSLAPGGPYGYTF. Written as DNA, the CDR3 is TGTGCCAGTTCCCTGGCCCCAGGGGGCCCCTATGGCTACACCTTC.

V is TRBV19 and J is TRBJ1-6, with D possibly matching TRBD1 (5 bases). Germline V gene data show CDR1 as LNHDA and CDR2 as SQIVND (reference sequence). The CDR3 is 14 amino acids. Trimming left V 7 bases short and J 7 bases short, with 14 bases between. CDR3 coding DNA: TGTGCCAGTATGGGCAGGGAGGGAAATTCACCCCTCCACTTT. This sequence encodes CASMGREGNSPLHF.

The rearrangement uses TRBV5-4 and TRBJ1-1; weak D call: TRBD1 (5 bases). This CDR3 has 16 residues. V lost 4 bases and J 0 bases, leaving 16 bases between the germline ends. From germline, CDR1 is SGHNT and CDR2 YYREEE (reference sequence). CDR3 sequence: CASSAQRQNMNTEAFF. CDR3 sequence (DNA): TGTGCCAGCAGCGCTCAAAGACAGAACATGAACACTGAAGCTTTCTTT. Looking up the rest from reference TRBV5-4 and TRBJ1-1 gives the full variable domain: ETGVTQSPTHLIKTRGQQVTLRCSSQSGHNTVSWYQQALGQGPQFIFQYYREEENGRGNFPPRFSGLQFPNYSSELNVNALELDDSALYLCASSAQRQNMNTEAFFGQGTRLTVV.

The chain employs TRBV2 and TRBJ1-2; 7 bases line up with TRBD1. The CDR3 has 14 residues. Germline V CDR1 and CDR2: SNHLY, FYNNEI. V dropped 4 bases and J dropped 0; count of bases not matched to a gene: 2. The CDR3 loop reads CASSVGTANYGYTF. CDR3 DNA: TGTGCCAGCAGTGTAGGGACAGCTAACTATGGCTACACCTTC. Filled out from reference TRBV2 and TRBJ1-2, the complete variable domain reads EPEVTQTPSHQVTQMGQEVILRCVPISNHLYFYWYRQILGQKVEFLVSFYNNEISEKSEIFDDQFSVERPDGSNFTLKIRSTKLEDSAMYFCASSVGTANYGYTFGSGTRLTVV.

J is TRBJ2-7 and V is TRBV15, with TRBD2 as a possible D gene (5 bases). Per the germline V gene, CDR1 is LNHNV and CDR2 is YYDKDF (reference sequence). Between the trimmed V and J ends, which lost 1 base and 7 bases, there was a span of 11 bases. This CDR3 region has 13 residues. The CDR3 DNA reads TGTGCCACCAGCAGAGTTGGGAGCACAGAGCAGTACGTC. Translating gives CATSRVGSTEQYV.

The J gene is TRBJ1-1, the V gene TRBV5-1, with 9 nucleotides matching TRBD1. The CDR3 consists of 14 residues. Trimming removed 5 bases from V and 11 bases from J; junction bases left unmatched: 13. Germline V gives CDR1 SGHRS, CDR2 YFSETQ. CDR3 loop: CASRATGGASSAFF. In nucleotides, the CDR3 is TGCGCCAGCAGGGCAACAGGGGGCGCGTCCTCGGCTTTCTTT.

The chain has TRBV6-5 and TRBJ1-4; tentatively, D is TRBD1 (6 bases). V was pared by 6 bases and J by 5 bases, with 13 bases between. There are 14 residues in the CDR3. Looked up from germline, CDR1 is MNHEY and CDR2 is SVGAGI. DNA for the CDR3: TGTGCCAGCAGGGGACTAGGGGGGAATGAAAAACTGTTTTTT. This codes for CASRGLGGNEKLFF.

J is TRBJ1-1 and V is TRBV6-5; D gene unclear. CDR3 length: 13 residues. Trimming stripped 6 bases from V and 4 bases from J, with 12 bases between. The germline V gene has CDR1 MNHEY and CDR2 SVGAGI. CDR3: CASSLAARTEAFF. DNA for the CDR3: TGTGCCAGCAGCCTGGCGGCCCGCACTGAAGCTTTCTTT.

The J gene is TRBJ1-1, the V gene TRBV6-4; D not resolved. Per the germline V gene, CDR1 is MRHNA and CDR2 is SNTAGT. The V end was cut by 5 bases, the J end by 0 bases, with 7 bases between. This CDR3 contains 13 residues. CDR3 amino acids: CASSIQMNTEAFF. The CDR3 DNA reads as TGTGCCAGCAGTATCCAGATGAACACTGAAGCTTTCTTT.

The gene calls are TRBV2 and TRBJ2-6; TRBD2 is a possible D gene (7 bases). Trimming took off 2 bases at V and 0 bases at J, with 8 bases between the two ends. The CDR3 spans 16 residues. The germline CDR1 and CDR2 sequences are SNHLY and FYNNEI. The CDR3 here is CASSERGGSGANVLTF. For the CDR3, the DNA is TGTGCCAGCAGTGAAAGGGGGGGCTCTGGGGCCAACGTCCTGACTTTC.

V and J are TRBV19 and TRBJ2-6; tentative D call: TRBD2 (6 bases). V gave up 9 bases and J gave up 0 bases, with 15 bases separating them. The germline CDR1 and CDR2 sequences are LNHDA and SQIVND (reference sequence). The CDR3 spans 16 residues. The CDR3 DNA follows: TGTGCCAGCGATCCGGGAGACTTCTCTGGGGCCAACGTCCTGACTTTC. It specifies CASDPGDFSGANVLTF. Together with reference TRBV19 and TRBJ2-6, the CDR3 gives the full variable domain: DGGITQSPKYLFRKEGQNVTLSCEQNLNHDAMYWYRQDPGQGLRLIYYSQIVNDFQKGDIAEGYSVSREKKESFPLTVTSAQKNPTAFYLCASDPGDFSGANVLTFGAGSRLTVL.

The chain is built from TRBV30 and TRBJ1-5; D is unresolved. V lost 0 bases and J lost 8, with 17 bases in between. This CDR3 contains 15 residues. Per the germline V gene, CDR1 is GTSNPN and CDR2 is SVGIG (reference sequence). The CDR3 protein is CAWSVLPGKSEPQHF. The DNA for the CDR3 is TGTGCCTGGAGTGTACTTCCGGGGAAAAGCGAGCCCCAGCATTTT.

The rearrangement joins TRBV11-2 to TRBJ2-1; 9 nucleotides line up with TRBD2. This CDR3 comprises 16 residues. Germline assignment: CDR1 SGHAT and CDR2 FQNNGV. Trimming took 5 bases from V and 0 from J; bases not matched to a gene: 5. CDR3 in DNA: TGTGCCAGCAGCCGACTAGCGGACTACTCCTACAATGAGCAGTTCTTC. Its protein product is CASSRLADYSYNEQFF.

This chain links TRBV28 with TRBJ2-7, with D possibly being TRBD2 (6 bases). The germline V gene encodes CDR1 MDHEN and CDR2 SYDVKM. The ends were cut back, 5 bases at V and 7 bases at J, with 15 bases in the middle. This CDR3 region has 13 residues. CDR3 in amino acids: CASSPGDSREQYV. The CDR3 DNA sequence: TGTGCCAGCAGTCCTGGGGACTCTAGAGAGCAGTACGTC.

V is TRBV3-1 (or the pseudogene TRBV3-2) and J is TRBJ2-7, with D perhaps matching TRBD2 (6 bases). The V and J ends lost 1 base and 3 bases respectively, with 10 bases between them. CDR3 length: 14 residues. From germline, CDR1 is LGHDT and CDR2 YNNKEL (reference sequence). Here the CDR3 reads CASSQGGVRYEQYF. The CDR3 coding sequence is TGTGCCAGCAGCCAAGGGGGGGTTCGCTACGAGCAGTACTTC.

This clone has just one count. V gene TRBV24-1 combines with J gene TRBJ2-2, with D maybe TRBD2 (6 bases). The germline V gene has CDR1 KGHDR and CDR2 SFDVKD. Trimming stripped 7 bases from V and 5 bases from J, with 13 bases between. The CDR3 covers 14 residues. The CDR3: CATSYPGGTGELFF. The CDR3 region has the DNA TGTGCCACCAGCTACCCTGGGGGGACCGGGGAGCTGTTTTTT.

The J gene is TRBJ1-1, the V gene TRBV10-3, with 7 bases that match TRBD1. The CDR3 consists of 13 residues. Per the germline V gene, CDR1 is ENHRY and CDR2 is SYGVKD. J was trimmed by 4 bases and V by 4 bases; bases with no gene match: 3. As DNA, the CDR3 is TGTGCCATCAGTGCTGACAGGGTCACTGAAGCTTTCTTT. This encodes CAISADRVTEAFF.

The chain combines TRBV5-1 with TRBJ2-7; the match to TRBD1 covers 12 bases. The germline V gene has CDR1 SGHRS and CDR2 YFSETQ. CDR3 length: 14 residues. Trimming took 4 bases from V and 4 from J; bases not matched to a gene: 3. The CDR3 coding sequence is TGCGCCAGCAGCATGGGACAGGGGGCATACGAGCAGTACTTC. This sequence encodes CASSMGQGAYEQYF.

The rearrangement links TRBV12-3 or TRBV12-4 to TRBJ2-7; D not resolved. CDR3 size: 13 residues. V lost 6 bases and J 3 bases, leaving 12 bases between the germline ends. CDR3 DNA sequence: TGTGCCAGCAGCCGAGAGACGGGCTACGAGCAGTACGTC. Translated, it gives CASSRETGYEQYV.

DNA of the CDR3: TGTGCCAGCCAAAGGGACTCACCGTCGGATACGCAGTATTTT. Amino acids: CASQRDSPSDTQYF. The V gene is TRBV2, the J gene TRBJ2-3; TRBD2 is a possible D gene (6 bases). CDR1 SNHLY and CDR2 FYNNEI come from the germline V gene. CDR3 length equals 14 residues. Trimming stripped 8 bases from V and 6 bases from J, with 18 bases between.

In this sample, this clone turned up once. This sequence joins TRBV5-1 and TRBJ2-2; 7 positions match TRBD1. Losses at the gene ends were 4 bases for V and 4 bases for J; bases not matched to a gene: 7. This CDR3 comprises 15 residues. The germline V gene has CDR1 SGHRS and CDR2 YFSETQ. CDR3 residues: CASSPAGTATGELFF. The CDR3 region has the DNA TGCGCCAGCAGCCCGGCCGGGACAGCCACCGGGGAGCTGTTTTTT. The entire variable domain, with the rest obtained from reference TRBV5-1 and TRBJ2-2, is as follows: KAGVTQTPRYLIKTRGQQVTLSCSPISGHRSVSWYQQTPGQGLQFLFEYFSETQRNKGNFPGRFSGRQFSNSRSEMNVSTLELGDSALYLCASSPAGTATGELFFGEGSRLTVL.

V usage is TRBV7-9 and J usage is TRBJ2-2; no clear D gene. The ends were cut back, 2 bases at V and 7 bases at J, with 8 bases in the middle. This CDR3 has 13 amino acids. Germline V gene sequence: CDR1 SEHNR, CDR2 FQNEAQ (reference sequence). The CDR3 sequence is CASSLLFSGELFF. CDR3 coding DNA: TGTGCCAGCAGCTTATTGTTTAGCGGGGAGCTGTTTTTT.

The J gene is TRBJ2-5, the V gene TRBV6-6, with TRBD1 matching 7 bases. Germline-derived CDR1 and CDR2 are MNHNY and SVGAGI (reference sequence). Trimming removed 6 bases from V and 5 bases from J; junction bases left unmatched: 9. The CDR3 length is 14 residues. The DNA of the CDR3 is TGTGCCAGCAGAGAAGGGACAGCCTATGAGACCCAGTACTTC. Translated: CASREGTAYETQYF.

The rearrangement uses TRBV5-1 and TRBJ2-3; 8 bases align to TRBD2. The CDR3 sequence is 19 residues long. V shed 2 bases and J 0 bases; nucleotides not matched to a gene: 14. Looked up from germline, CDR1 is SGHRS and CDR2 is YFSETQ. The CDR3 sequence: CASSFRGLAGGLSTDTQYF. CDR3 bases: TGCGCCAGCAGCTTCCGAGGGCTAGCGGGTGGACTTAGCACAGATACGCAGTATTTT.

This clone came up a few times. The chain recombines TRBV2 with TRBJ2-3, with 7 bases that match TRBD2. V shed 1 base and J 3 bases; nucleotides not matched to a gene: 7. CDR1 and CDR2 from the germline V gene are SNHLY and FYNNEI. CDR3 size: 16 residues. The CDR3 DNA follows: TGTGCCAGCAGTGAAGGGTCCGGGGGGTGGACAGATACGCAGTATTTT. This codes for CASSEGSGGWTDTQYF.

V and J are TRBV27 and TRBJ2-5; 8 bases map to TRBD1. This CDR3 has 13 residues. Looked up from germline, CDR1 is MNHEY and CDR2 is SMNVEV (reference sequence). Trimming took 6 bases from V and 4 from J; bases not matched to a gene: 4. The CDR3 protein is CASSRQGLETQYF. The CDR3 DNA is TGTGCCAGCAGCCGACAGGGGTTAGAGACCCAGTACTTC.

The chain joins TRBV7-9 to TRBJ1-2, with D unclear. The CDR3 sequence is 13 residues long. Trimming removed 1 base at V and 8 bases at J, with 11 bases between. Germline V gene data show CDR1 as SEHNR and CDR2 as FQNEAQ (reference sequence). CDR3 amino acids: CASSLDMAFGYTF. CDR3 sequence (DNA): TGTGCCAGCAGCTTAGACATGGCTTTCGGCTACACCTTC.

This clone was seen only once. The chain's CDR3 is CASSQWDRESEKLFF. The DNA of the CDR3 is TGTGCCAGCAGCCAGTGGGACAGGGAAAGTGAAAAACTGTTTTTT. The chain links TRBV3-1 (or the pseudogene TRBV3-2) to TRBJ1-4; 9 bases are shared with TRBD1. CDR1 is LGHDT, CDR2 YNNKEL, per germline (reference sequence). V lost 3 bases to trimming and J lost 7 bases; unmatched junction nucleotides: 6. This CDR3 has 15 residues.

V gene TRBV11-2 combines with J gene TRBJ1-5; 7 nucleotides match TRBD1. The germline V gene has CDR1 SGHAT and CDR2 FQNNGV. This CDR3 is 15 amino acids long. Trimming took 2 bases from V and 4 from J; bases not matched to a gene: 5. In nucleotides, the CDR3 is TGTGCCAGCAGCTTAACAGGGGTAGGGAATCAGCCCCAGCATTTT. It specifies CASSLTGVGNQPQHF.

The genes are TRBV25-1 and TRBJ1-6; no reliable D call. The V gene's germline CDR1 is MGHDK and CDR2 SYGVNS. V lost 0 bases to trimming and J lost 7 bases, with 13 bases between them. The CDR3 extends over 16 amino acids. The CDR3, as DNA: TGTGCCAGCAGTGAATACAGGCTTGGAACGAATTCACCCCTCCACTTT. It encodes CASSEYRLGTNSPLHF.